Sequencing of this T cell receptor beta chain was carried out in a study of T cells in Graves' hyperthyroidism and ophthalmopathy (dated by TCRdb to between 2018 and 2020). A note on the overall study: Peripheral blood was collected at initial diagnosis, before any treatment. To identify TCR V-J signatures that set the groups apart, the researchers used a discovery cohort of more than 95 patients, made up of roughly 45 with Graves' ophthalmopathy and around 58 with stable Graves' hyperthyroidism. Prospective prediction of ophthalmopathy was tested in an independent validation cohort of 18 to 20 hyperthyroidism patients and 17 patients who later progressed to ophthalmopathy. The roughly 100 discovery patients were divided at random into training and test sets in a 7:3 ratio. The study also compared thyroid tissue and blood T-cell repertoires from five or six Graves' hyperthyroidism patients. Following sampling, methimazole starting at 30 mg daily was given to hyperthyroidism patients, and high-dose intravenous methylprednisolone was given to ophthalmopathy patients. According to the paper, TCR Vbeta CDR3 sequencing was carried out on roughly 130 peripheral blood samples, which came from 40 to 45 ophthalmopathy, under 80 hyperthyroidism and roughly 17 progressor patients. Study-level results and caveats: A 13 V-J signature model separated ophthalmopathy from stable hyperthyroidism, with roughly 88% sensitivity and 81.08% specificity in cross-validation and 80%/75% in testing. In validation, progression to ophthalmopathy was predicted by the model with 70% to 71% sensitivity and under 85% specificity, a median of about 6 months before onset. No statistical method was used to fix the sample size in advance, and group allocation was not hidden from the investigators. Most expanded thyroid clonotypes (frequency above 0.001) were also found in blood, which suggests that blood repertoires may mirror thyroid immune responses.

A patient counted as having stable Graves' hyperthyroidism if no progression to ophthalmopathy occurred over 18 months of follow-up. Hyperthyroidism patients were aged 18 to 65 years and newly diagnosed, with disease duration of less than 2 months. The study excluded patients with uncontrolled infections, other autoimmune diseases, pregnancy or lactation. Diagnoses were based on clinical symptoms, serum thyroxine and TRAb, thyroid ultrasound and orbital computed tomography. PBMCs were separated from under 12 ml of fresh peripheral blood using Ficoll-Paque density gradient centrifugation. Trizol reagent was used to extract total RNA, and RNA quality was then checked on an Agilent 2100 Bioanalyzer. The TCR beta CDR3 regions were amplified from the RNA transcripts. For the first round of RT-PCR on the TCR CDR3, the HTBI primer set was used together with the Qiagen OneStep RT-PCR kit. A second multiplex PCR round built the libraries, followed by size selection and purification. Paired-end sequencing of the libraries was performed with 100 bp reads on an Illumina HiSeq2000. The study's own analysis went as follows. SOAPnuke was used to process the raw data, removing reads that contained adapters or uncalled bases, had a mean Phred below 15, or lacked an exact match to the constant primer or identifier. High-quality paired reads were merged with COPE v1.2.5, and unique nucleotide sequences were defined as clonotypes. MiTCR v1.1 was used to align the clonotypes against IMGT TRBV, TRBD and TRBJ reference segments. The analysis was restricted to V-J combinations with a frequency above 0.0001, which together covered over 99% of the repertoires. A TCS score was defined as the ratio between F50 (clonal expansion) and ExV (chaos), using BLOSUM62-based TCRdist between CDR3 peptides within each V-J. Welch's t-statistics and random forest reduced roughly 530 V-J features to around 14, which were used in a naive Bayes classifier (R e1071). TCRdb passed the public sequencing reads through fastp at Q25 and MiXCR, retaining productive beta sequences. Rows matching on CDR3 protein sequence are summarized as one entry with the most common DNA and genes. These V and J calls rely on TCRdb rather than the paper's analysis. The sample profile shows around 200,000 distinct CDR3 sequences; about 16% of them were found once. The ten most abundant clones make up around 43% of the sample.

The CDR3 spans 14 residues, from the cysteine through the phenylalanine. The sequence is cut down to CDR3 DNA, 42 bases in frame from base 1. In the germline V gene (reference sequence), CDR1 corresponds to SEHNR and CDR2 to FQNEAQ. The V and J ends are trimmed by 4 bases and 7 bases, leaving 16 bases between them. This clonotype was seen at least ten times. Its antigen is still unknown. This clone may be a read error of a much larger clone one base away. This TCR was sampled from a man between 35 and 55 years old with Graves' hyperthyroidism. The sequenced sample consisted of blood. The chain is assembled from TRBV7-9 and TRBJ2-5, with TRBD1 as a weak D call on 7 bases. The nucleotide sequence is given as TGTGCCAGCAGCTCCGGCAGCCAGGGGGGGACCCAGTACTTC. The encoded protein is CASSSGSQGGTQYF.